What follows are 30 T cell receptor beta chains derived from one specimen sequenced in a study of blood T cell repertoires in COVID-19 (dated by TCRdb to 2018 to 2021). The library was made by the immunoSEQ multiplex PCR assay. Entries here come from immuneACCESS through TCRdb and include only in-frame sequences with V and J called. Some clones fail to appear in such tables; in the studies checked, an unresolved V gene covers under half of the shortfall, and the cause of the remainder is unknown. This sample is represented by tens of thousands of clones; 86% of them were singletons. In total, the top ten clones hold about 7.7% of the sample. Sequences were obtained from peripheral blood. The receptors originated from a man in his fifties or sixties with acute or convalescent COVID-19.

The chain carries TRBV2 and TRBJ1-1; 10 bases agree with TRBD1. V was clipped by 6 bases and J by 7 bases; unmatched bases: 8. Germline values: CDR1 SNHLY, CDR2 FYNNEI. The CDR3 is made up of 14 amino acids. The CDR3, as DNA: TGTGCCAGCAGGCCGGGACAGGGGCCGGATGAAGCTTTCTTT. It specifies CASRPGQGPDEAFF.

V is TRBV5-1 and J is TRBJ1-6; TRBD1 matches at 7 bases. The CDR3 covers 14 residues. V trimming: 4 bases; J trimming: 7 bases; junction bases outside the gene matches: 5. Germline V gene data show CDR1 as SGHRS and CDR2 as YFSETQ. The CDR3 reads CASSLGTVNSPLHF. The CDR3 bases are TGCGCCAGCAGCCTGGGGACAGTAAATTCACCCCTCCACTTT.

This clone was counted a single time. A junction end diverges from the germline sequence, so it may reflect a read error. The V call is TRBV18, the J call TRBJ2-7, with 11 bases fitting TRBD1. CDR3 length: 14 amino acids. Germline V gene lookup returns CDR1 KGHSH and CDR2 LQKENI. The CDR3 protein is CASSPLGTGGEQYF. The CDR3 coding sequence is TGTGCCAGCTCCCCACTCGGGACAGGGGGCGAGCAGTACTTC.

The chain recombines TRBV10-1 with TRBJ1-1, with unresolved D. This CDR3 has 13 residues. CDR1 is WNHNN, CDR2 SYGVQD, per germline (reference sequence). V lost 2 bases and J 1 base, leaving 5 bases between the germline ends. The CDR3 DNA is TGCGCCAGCAGTGAGGAGCCGAACACTGAAGCTTTCTTT. This translates into CASSEEPNTEAFF.

The V call is TRBV21-1, the J call TRBJ1-1. TRBV21-1 is designated a pseudogene. The CDR3 runs to 16 residues. DNA for the CDR3: TGTGCCAGCAGCCCGGGGGTTGTGAGGGTATCGGCTGAAGCTTTCTTT. Protein product: CASSPGVVRVSAEAFF.

The chain links TRBV12-2 to TRBJ2-7; the table assigns TRBD1, which was not confirmed against the DNA. TRBV12-2 is annotated as a pseudogene. This CDR3 has 14 residues. The CDR3 loop reads CASRLAGTNYEQYF. The CDR3 DNA sequence: TGTGCAAGTCGCCTCGCCGGGACAAACTACGAGCAGTACTTC.

V usage is TRBV5-4 and J usage is TRBJ1-3; possibly TRBD1 for D (6 bases). CDR1 is SGHNT and CDR2 is YYREEE in the germline V gene (reference sequence). Trimming shortened V by 4 bases and J by 0 bases, and 11 bases separated the two germline ends. There are 15 residues in the CDR3. DNA of the CDR3: TGTGCCAGCAGCGGGGGACACAACTCTGGAAACACCATATATTTT. This codes for CASSGGHNSGNTIYF.

This clone appeared a few times. The chain joins TRBV29-1 to TRBJ1-2; TRBD1 is a possible D gene (5 bases). CDR1 and CDR2 from the germline V gene are SQVTM and ANQGSEA. This CDR3 region has 11 residues. The V gene lost 0 bases and the J gene lost 7 bases, with 6 bases spanning the gap. CDR3 region: CSVEEGLGYTF. Here the CDR3 DNA reads TGCAGCGTTGAAGAGGGGCTTGGCTACACCTTC. The full variable domain, its missing parts supplied by reference TRBV29-1 and TRBJ1-2, is SAVISQKPSRDICQRGTSLTIQCQVDSQVTMMFWYRQQPGQSLTLIATANQGSEATYESGFVIDKFPISRPNLTFSTLTVSNMSPEDSSIYLCSVEEGLGYTFGSGTRLTVV.

This clone was recorded a few times. V and J are TRBV2 and TRBJ1-5, with a weak D call TRBD1 (6 bases). The CDR3 is 15 residues long. Looked up from germline, CDR1 is SNHLY and CDR2 is FYNNEI. V was clipped by 5 bases and J by 5 bases, with 16 bases between them. The CDR3 is CASSTGGSWDQPQHF. The CDR3 DNA follows: TGTGCCAGCAGTACGGGGGGCAGTTGGGATCAGCCCCAGCATTTT.

This chain links TRBV7-9 with TRBJ1-3; tentatively, D is TRBD1 (6 bases). Germline V gene data show CDR1 as SEHNR and CDR2 as FQNEAQ (reference sequence). V dropped 3 bases and J dropped 0 bases, with 12 bases sitting between them. This CDR3 has 16 residues. The CDR3 here is CASSFEPQGSGNTIYF. The DNA for the CDR3 is TGTGCCAGCAGCTTCGAGCCACAGGGCTCTGGAAACACCATATATTTT. Complete variable domain (other parts from reference TRBV7-9 and TRBJ1-3): DTGVSQNPRHKITKRGQNVTFRCDPISEHNRLYWYRQTLGQGPEFLTYFQNEAQLEKSRLLSDRFSAERPKGSFSTLEIQRTEQGDSAMYLCASSFEPQGSGNTIYFGEGSWLTVV.

J is TRBJ2-2 and V is TRBV14, with 7 bases that match TRBD2. V shed 2 bases and J 4 bases; nucleotides not matched to a gene: 13. Germline assignment: CDR1 SGHDN and CDR2 FVKESK. The CDR3 is 18 residues long. The CDR3 is CASSQFVRERATTGELFF. In nucleotides, the CDR3 is TGTGCCAGCAGCCAATTTGTGCGGGAGAGGGCTACCACCGGGGAGCTGTTTTTT.

The genes are TRBV6-4 and TRBJ2-2, with 14 nucleotides matching TRBD2. J was trimmed by 0 bases and V by 7 bases; bases with no gene match: 7. Germline loops: CDR1 MRHNA, CDR2 SNTAGT. CDR3 size: 18 residues. The CDR3 sequence: CASTRTSGRTANTGELFF. CDR3 DNA: TGTGCCAGCACGAGGACTAGCGGGAGGACCGCGAACACCGGGGAGCTGTTTTTT.

This clone has only a few counts. This chain joins TRBV3-1 (or the pseudogene TRBV3-2) and TRBJ2-7; 14 bases fit TRBD2. The CDR3 runs to 15 residues. Germline assignment: CDR1 LGHDT and CDR2 YNNKEL (reference sequence). The ends lost 4 bases at V and 7 bases at J; junction bases unmatched: 6. The CDR3 spells CASSPTGLAGAEQYF. CDR3 coding DNA: TGTGCCAGCAGCCCTACGGGACTAGCGGGAGCAGAGCAGTACTTC.

This clone was observed a single time. The chain uses TRBV3-1 (or the pseudogene TRBV3-2) and TRBJ1-1, with D perhaps matching TRBD1 (5 bases). V dropped 4 bases and J dropped 6 bases, with 15 bases sitting between them. Germline V gene sequence: CDR1 LGHDT, CDR2 YNNKEL (reference sequence). This CDR3 spans 14 amino acids. CDR3 residues: CASSPGVQWAEAFF. CDR3 coding DNA: TGTGCCAGCAGCCCGGGGGTGCAGTGGGCTGAAGCTTTCTTT.

The V gene is TRBV10-2, the J gene TRBJ1-1; 7 bases fit TRBD1. CDR3 length: 15 residues. CDR1 is WSHSY, CDR2 SAAADI, per germline. J gave up 1 base and V 4 bases, and 6 bases lay outside the gene matches. CDR3 coding DNA: TGCGCCAGCAGTGGGTGGGGACAGAAGAACACTGAAGCTTTCTTT. Its protein product is CASSGWGQKNTEAFF.

This rearrangement joins TRBV10-1 to TRBJ1-1; D is ambiguous. This CDR3 has 14 residues. Trimming took off 0 bases at V and 1 base at J, with 6 bases between the two ends. Germline values: CDR1 WNHNN, CDR2 SYGVQD (reference sequence). CDR3 bases: TGCGCCAGCAGTGAGTCTCATCAGAACACTGAAGCTTTCTTT. Translation: CASSESHQNTEAFF.

The rearrangement joins TRBV5-6 to TRBJ2-7, with D tentatively TRBD1 (6 bases). This CDR3 is built from 15 residues. In germline, CDR1 is SGHDT, CDR2 YYEEEE. Deletions cut 7 bases from V and 0 bases from J, with 17 bases between. CDR3 sequence reads: CASGPRQEISYEQYF. The CDR3 DNA is TGTGCCAGCGGACCGAGACAGGAGATCTCCTACGAGCAGTACTTC.

This chain joins TRBV28 and TRBJ1-4; TRBD1 aligns across 8 bases. CDR3 length: 16 amino acids. CDR1 is MDHEN and CDR2 is SYDVKM in the germline V gene. The J segment lost 3 bases and the V segment lost 5 bases, leaving 8 bases of the junction unmatched. CDR3 in amino acids: CASSRQGKRANEKLFF. The CDR3 DNA reads as TGTGCCAGCAGTCGACAGGGGAAGAGGGCTAATGAAAAACTGTTTTTT.

The rearrangement uses TRBV7-9 and TRBJ1-6; 7 bases agree with TRBD1. The CDR3 is made up of 18 amino acids. V shed 5 bases and J 0 bases; nucleotides not matched to a gene: 10. Germline CDR1 and CDR2: SEHNR and FQNEAQ (reference sequence). The CDR3 coding sequence is TGTGCCAGCAGCCTGGGGACAGTGGGGAGCTCCTATAATTCACCCCTCCACTTT. This sequence encodes CASSLGTVGSSYNSPLHF.

The rearrangement joins TRBV7-8 to TRBJ1-1; 11 bases fit TRBD1. V trimming: 7 bases; J trimming: 3 bases; junction bases outside the gene matches: 13. CDR1 and CDR2 from the germline V gene are SGHVS and FQNEAQ. This CDR3 spans 17 amino acids. CDR3 nucleotides: TGTGCCAGCAACCGGGACAGGGGGAGTCGGGCTGACACTGAAGCTTTCTTT. Amino acid sequence: CASNRDRGSRADTEAFF.

The chain links TRBV6-6 to TRBJ2-2; a possible D gene is TRBD2 (6 bases). The CDR3 sequence is 17 residues long. Per germline, CDR1 MNHNY and CDR2 SVGAGI (reference sequence). With 5 bases removed from V and 1 base from J, the gap between germline ends came to 17 bases. For the CDR3, the DNA is TGTGCCAGCAGTCGTTTTGGGACTGCCCGGAACACCGGGGAGCTGTTTTTT. This encodes CASSRFGTARNTGELFF.

The chain links TRBV7-8 to TRBJ1-6; no definite D call. Germline loops: CDR1 SGHVS, CDR2 FQNEAQ. The CDR3 has 16 amino acids. V was cut by 2 bases and J by 8 bases, with 16 bases left in between. The CDR3 region is CASSLQTRRSDSPLHF. DNA for the CDR3: TGTGCCAGCAGCTTACAGACCAGGCGTAGCGATTCACCCCTCCACTTT.

This clone appeared a single time. The chain combines TRBV18 with TRBJ1-2, with 9 bases identical to TRBD1. The CDR3 extends over 15 amino acids. Germline-derived CDR1 and CDR2 are KGHSH and LQKENI. Germline trimming cut 0 bases from V and 7 bases from J; bases unmatched to any gene: 6. CDR3 loop: CASSPPGQGIGGYTF. CDR3 in DNA: TGTGCCAGCTCACCACCGGGACAGGGAATCGGTGGCTACACCTTC.

The chain uses TRBV29-1 and TRBJ2-3; the match to TRBD2 covers 8 bases. The germline V gene has CDR1 SQVTM and CDR2 ANQGSEA. The CDR3 has 14 amino acids. The CDR3 loop is CTISGGRNADTQYF. DNA for the CDR3: TGCACAATCTCGGGCGGGAGGAACGCAGATACGCAGTATTTT.

The rearrangement uses TRBV2 and TRBJ1-5; tentative D call: TRBD1 (6 bases). Germline V gene data show CDR1 as SNHLY and CDR2 as FYNNEI. Trimming removed 6 bases at V and 3 bases at J, with 15 bases between. The CDR3 is 15 amino acids. CDR3 loop: CASRVGRGFNQPQHF. Here the CDR3 DNA reads TGTGCCAGCAGGGTTGGCAGGGGTTTCAATCAGCCCCAGCATTTT.

This chain joins TRBV19 and TRBJ2-1; 8 positions match TRBD1. CDR1 and CDR2 (germline): LNHDA, SQIVND (reference sequence). This CDR3 is 15 amino acids long. V shed 8 bases, J shed 0 bases, and the junction held 6 bases outside the gene matches. CDR3 amino acids: CASRGQGSSYNEQFF. CDR3 bases: TGTGCCAGTCGAGGACAGGGCAGCTCCTACAATGAGCAGTTCTTC.

The chain is built from TRBV5-8 and TRBJ2-5, with D possibly TRBD1 on 6 matching bases. There are 16 residues in the CDR3. The V gene lost 4 bases and the J gene lost 5 bases, with 21 bases spanning the gap. Germline V gene lookup returns CDR1 SGHTS and CDR2 YDEGEE. CDR3 region: CASSRGTGHLSETQYF. The CDR3 DNA reads as TGTGCCAGCAGCCGTGGTACGGGACATTTAAGCGAGACCCAGTACTTC.

This clone was observed a few times. This chain uses TRBV6-5 with TRBJ1-1, with 9 bases identical to TRBD1. This CDR3 is 15 amino acids long. Looked up from germline, CDR1 is MNHEY and CDR2 is SVGAGI. Unmatched junction bases numbered 6, after V lost 6 bases and J lost 1 base. As DNA, the CDR3 is TGTGCCAGCAGGATACCGGGACAGGGGAACACTGAAGCTTTCTTT. It codes for CASRIPGQGNTEAFF.

The V gene is TRBV3-1 (or the pseudogene TRBV3-2), the J gene TRBJ2-1; possibly TRBD2 for D (6 bases). Germline V lookup: CDR1 LGHDT, CDR2 YNNKEL (reference sequence). The ends were cut back, 0 bases at V and 7 bases at J, with 25 bases in the middle. The CDR3 sequence is 19 residues long. The CDR3 protein is CASSQETTEGREVWNEQFF. For the CDR3, the DNA is TGTGCCAGCAGCCAAGAAACGACAGAGGGGCGGGAAGTTTGGAATGAGCAGTTCTTC.

The chain has TRBV29-1 and TRBJ1-2; the match to TRBD1 covers 10 bases. With V trimmed by 2 bases and J by 4 bases, 1 base remained unmatched. Germline-derived CDR1 and CDR2 are SQVTM and ANQGSEA. This CDR3 is built from 13 residues. CDR3: CSVERTGGYGYTF. The CDR3 coding sequence is TGCAGCGTTGAAAGGACAGGGGGCTATGGCTACACCTTC.